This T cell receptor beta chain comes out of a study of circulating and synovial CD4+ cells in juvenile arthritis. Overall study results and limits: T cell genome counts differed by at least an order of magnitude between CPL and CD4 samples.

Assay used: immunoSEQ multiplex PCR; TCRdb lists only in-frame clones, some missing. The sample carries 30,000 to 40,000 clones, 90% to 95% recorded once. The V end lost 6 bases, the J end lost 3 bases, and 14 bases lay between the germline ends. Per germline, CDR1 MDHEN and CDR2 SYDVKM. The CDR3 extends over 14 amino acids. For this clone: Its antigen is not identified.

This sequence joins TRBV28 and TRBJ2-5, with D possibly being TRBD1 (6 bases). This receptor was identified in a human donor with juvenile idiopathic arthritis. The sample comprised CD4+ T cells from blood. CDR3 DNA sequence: TGTGCCAGCAGCTCCCAGGGGACGGAAGAGACCCAGTACTTC. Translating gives CASSSQGTEETQYF.